One and the same sample provided the 13 T cell receptor beta chains below, sequenced in a study of blood T cell repertoires in COVID-19. Generated by immunoSEQ multiplex PCR, the TCRdb table keeps only in-frame clones and is missing some. The repertoire holds 200,000 to 300,000 clones, around 89% seen once, with approximately 4% in the top ten. The material sequenced was peripheral blood. The receptors here all came from a man between 60 and 75 years old who had recovered from COVID-19.

The rearrangement links TRBV7-6 to TRBJ1-1; TRBD1 matches 10 bases. The CDR3 sequence is 17 residues long. Losses at the gene ends were 5 bases for V and 1 base for J; bases not matched to a gene: 10. Germline lookup yields CDR1 SGHVS and CDR2 FNYEAQ. CDR3 in amino acids: CASSNRVGQGTNTEAFF. DNA of the CDR3: TGTGCCAGCAGCAACCGGGTGGGACAGGGGACGAACACTGAAGCTTTCTTT. The full variable domain, completed using reference TRBV7-6 and TRBJ1-1, is GAGVSQSPRYKVTKRGQDVALRCDPISGHVSLYWYRQALGQGPEFLTYFNYEAQQDKSGLPNDRFSAERPEGSISTLTIQRTEQRDSAMYRCASSNRVGQGTNTEAFFGQGTRLTVV.

The chain has TRBV5-1 and TRBJ1-1; 7 bases map to TRBD1. The CDR3 covers 13 residues. After removal of 5 bases from V and 1 base from J, the junction contained 2 bases not matched to a gene. From germline, CDR1 is SGHRS and CDR2 YFSETQ. The CDR3 reads CASSQGGNTEAFF. The CDR3 nucleotides read TGCGCCAGCAGTCAGGGGGGGAACACTGAAGCTTTCTTT.

The CDR3 DNA reads as TGTGCCAGCAGTCCACGGGACAGGGGATACAATGAGCAGTTCTTC. This encodes CASSPRDRGYNEQFF. J is TRBJ2-1 and V is TRBV6-6; 10 nucleotides agree with TRBD1. The V segment lost 5 bases and the J segment 4 bases; nucleotides outside the gene matches: 5. Germline CDR1 reads MNHNY; CDR2 reads SVGAGI (reference sequence). The CDR3 length is 15 residues.

This chain joins TRBV5-6 and TRBJ2-1; 7 bases are shared with TRBD1. Germline V gives CDR1 SGHDT, CDR2 YYEEEE. V shed 4 bases, J shed 4 bases, and the junction held 11 bases outside the gene matches. This CDR3 has 16 amino acids. DNA of the CDR3: TGTGCCAGCAGCCTGTCACGAGGGGGCCCTTACAATGAGCAGTTCTTC. Its translation is CASSLSRGGPYNEQFF.

The chain is built from TRBV15 and TRBJ1-2; weak D call: TRBD1 (6 bases). CDR3 size: 17 residues. The V end lost 2 bases, the J end lost 4 bases, and 20 bases lay between the germline ends. Per the germline V gene, CDR1 is LNHNV and CDR2 is YYDKDF (reference sequence). The CDR3 DNA reads TGTGCCACCAGCAGACTCCTAACAGGGCTCGGAGGCTATGGCTACACCTTC. Protein: CATSRLLTGLGGYGYTF.

The genes are TRBV3-1 (or the pseudogene TRBV3-2) and TRBJ1-2; D remains ambiguous. V was pared by 4 bases and J by 0 bases, with 9 bases between. Germline loops: CDR1 LGHDT, CDR2 YNNKEL (reference sequence). The CDR3 consists of 14 residues. The CDR3 is CASSPIRTNYGYTF. The CDR3 DNA reads TGTGCCAGCAGCCCTATCAGGACTAACTATGGCTACACCTTC.

The V and J genes are TRBV5-8 and TRBJ1-4, with 7 nucleotides matching TRBD1. The CDR3 runs to 14 residues. Germline V gives CDR1 SGHTS, CDR2 YDEGEE. J was trimmed by 7 bases and V by 0 bases; bases with no gene match: 3. The CDR3 sequence is CASSLGQGSEKLFF. The CDR3 DNA is TGTGCCAGCAGCTTGGGACAGGGTAGTGAAAAACTGTTTTTT.

This rearrangement joins TRBV10-2 to TRBJ2-7; 14 bases line up with TRBD2. In germline, CDR1 is WSHSY, CDR2 SAAADI. V gave up 5 bases and J gave up 3 bases; unmatched junction bases: 3. There are 15 residues in the CDR3. CDR3: CASSNGLAGGYEQYF. CDR3 nucleotides: TGCGCCAGCAGTAACGGACTAGCGGGGGGCTACGAGCAGTACTTC.

This clone came up once. The CDR3 bases are TGTGCCAGCAGCTTAAGTGGGCGGGAGAGAGAGACCCAGTACTTC. This codes for CASSLSGRERETQYF. The chain is built from TRBV7-2 and TRBJ2-5, with TRBD2 identical over 7 bases. This CDR3 is built from 15 residues. Germline CDR1 SGHTA, CDR2 FQGNSA. The J segment lost 4 bases and the V segment lost 2 bases, leaving 7 bases of the junction unmatched.

V usage is TRBV24-1 and J usage is TRBJ1-2, with 8 bases lining up with TRBD1. The germline V gene encodes CDR1 KGHDR and CDR2 SFDVKD. The CDR3 consists of 15 residues. Germline trimming cut 0 bases from V and 7 bases from J; bases unmatched to any gene: 6. The CDR3 is CATSDLAGGSAGYTF. The CDR3 region has the DNA TGTGCCACCAGTGATTTGGCAGGGGGCTCGGCTGGCTACACCTTC.

The chain carries TRBV7-3 and TRBJ2-2, with 8 positions matching TRBD2. Germline CDR1 SGHTA, CDR2 FQGTGA. J lost 6 bases, V lost 2 bases, and 8 bases had no gene match. The CDR3 loop spans 16 amino acids. CDR3 sequence reads: CASSLQAGGHAGELFF. CDR3 bases: TGTGCCAGCAGCTTACAGGCGGGGGGCCACGCCGGGGAGCTGTTTTTT.

J is TRBJ1-6 and V is TRBV27; 10 bases fit TRBD1. Trimming removed 6 bases from V and 8 bases from J; junction bases left unmatched: 16. Germline lookup yields CDR1 MNHEY and CDR2 SMNVEV (reference sequence). CDR3 length: 18 residues. The CDR3 nucleotides read TGTGCCAGCAGCTCCTACGAACACCCCGGGACAGGGGATTCACCCCTCCACTTT. This sequence encodes CASSSYEHPGTGDSPLHF.

The chain recombines TRBV5-1 with TRBJ1-6; a possible D gene is TRBD1 (5 bases). The length of the CDR3 is 16 residues. V lost 1 base and J lost 9, with 17 bases in between. The germline gives CDR1 SGHRS, CDR2 YFSETQ. CDR3 coding DNA: TGCGCCAGCAGCTTGACTGGGGGAGGATCGGGTTCACCCCTCCACTTT. Translation: CASSLTGGGSGSPLHF.